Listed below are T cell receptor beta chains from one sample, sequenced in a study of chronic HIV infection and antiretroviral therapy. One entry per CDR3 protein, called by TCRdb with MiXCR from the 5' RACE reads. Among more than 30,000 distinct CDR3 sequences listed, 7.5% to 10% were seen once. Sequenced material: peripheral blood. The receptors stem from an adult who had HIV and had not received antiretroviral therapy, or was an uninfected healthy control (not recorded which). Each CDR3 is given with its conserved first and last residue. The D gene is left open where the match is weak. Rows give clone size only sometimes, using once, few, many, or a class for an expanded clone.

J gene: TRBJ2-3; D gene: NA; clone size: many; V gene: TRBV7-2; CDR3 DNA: TGTGCCAGCAGCTTACTAGCCGGCGGTAGGACAGATACGCAGTATTTT; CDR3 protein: CASSLLAGGRTDTQYF
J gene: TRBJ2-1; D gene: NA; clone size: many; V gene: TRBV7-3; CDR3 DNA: TGTGCCAGCAGCCCACTGGGACGCTACAATGAGCAGTTCTTC; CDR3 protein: CASSPLGRYNEQFF
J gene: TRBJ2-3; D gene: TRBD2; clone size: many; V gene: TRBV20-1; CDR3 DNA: TGCAGTGCTAGATATCCTAGCGGCCTACGCACAGATACGCAGTATTTT; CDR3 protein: CSARYPSGLRTDTQYF
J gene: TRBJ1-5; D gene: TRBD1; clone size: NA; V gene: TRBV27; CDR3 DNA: TGTGCCAGCAGTTTACGTTGGACAGGGGGCTTGCAGCCCCAGCATTTT; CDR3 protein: CASSLRWTGGLQPQHF
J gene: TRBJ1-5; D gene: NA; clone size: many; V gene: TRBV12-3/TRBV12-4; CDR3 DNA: TGTGCCAGCAGCGACCACAGGGCTCAGCCCCAGCATTTT; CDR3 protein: CASSDHRAQPQHF
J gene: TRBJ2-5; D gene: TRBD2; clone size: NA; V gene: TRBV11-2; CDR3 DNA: TGTGCCAGCAGCCTAGGACTAGCGGGAGGTGGAGAGACCCAGTACTTC; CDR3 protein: CASSLGLAGGGETQYF
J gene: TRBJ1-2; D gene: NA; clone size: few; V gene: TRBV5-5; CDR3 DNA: TGTGCCAGCAACTTGGGGGGCGACTATGGCTACACCTTC; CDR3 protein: CASNLGGDYGYTF
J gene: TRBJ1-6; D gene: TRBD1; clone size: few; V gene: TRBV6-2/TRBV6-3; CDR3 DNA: TGTGCCAGCAGTTACTGGCAGGACAGGGGGAATTCACCCCTCCACTTT; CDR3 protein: CASSYWQDRGNSPLHF
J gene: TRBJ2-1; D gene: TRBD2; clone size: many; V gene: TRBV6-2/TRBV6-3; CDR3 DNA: TGTGCCAGCAGTTACGAACTAGCGGAAGCTGAGCAGTTCTTC; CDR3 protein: CASSYELAEAEQFF
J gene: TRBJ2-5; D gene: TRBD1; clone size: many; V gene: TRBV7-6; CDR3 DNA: TGTGCCAGCAGCAAAGAGACAGGGGGCGAAGAGACCCAGTACTTC; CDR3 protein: CASSKETGGEETQYF
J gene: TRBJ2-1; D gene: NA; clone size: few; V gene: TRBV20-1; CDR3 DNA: TGCAGTGCTTCCCCCCGGGCCCTTGGGGAGCAGTTCTTC; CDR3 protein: CSASPRALGEQFF
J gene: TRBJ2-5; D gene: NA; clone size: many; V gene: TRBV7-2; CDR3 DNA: TGTGCCAGCAGCTTAGAATCCCCAACGGGGACCCAGTACTTC; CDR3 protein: CASSLESPTGTQYF
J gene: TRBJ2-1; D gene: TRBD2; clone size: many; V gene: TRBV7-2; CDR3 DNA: TGTGCCAGCAGCTTAAGGTCGCGAGCGGGAGGGCCCCACAATGAGCAGTTCTTC; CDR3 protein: CASSLRSRAGGPHNEQFF
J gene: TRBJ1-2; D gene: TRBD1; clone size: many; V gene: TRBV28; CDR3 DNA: TGTGCCAGCAGTTTCCCGGGACAGGGGAACCTAGGATCGTATGGCTACACCTTC; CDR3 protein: CASSFPGQGNLGSYGYTF
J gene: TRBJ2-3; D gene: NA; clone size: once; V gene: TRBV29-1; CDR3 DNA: TGCAGCGTTGGCGGGCCGAAAGATACGCAGTATTTT; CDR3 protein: CSVGGPKDTQYF
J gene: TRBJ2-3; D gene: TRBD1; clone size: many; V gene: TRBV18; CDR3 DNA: TGTGCCAGCTCACGATCCGGGACAGTCACAGATACGCAGTATTTT; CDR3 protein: CASSRSGTVTDTQYF
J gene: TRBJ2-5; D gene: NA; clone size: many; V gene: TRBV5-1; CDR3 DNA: TGCGCCAGCAATTACCAAGAGACCCAGTACTTC; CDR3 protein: CASNYQETQYF
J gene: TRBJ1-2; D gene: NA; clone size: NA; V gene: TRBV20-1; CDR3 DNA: TGCGGTGCTAGGGCAGATCATGGCTACACCTTC; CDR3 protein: CGARADHGYTF
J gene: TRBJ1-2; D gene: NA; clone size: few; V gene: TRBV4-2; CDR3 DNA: TGTGCCAGCAGCCAAACCCCAACCGGAGGCTACACCTTC; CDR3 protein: CASSQTPTGGYTF
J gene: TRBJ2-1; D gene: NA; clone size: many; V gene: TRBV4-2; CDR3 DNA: TGTGCCAGCAGCCAAGGGGACTCTATCTCCTACAATGAGCAGTTCTTC; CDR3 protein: CASSQGDSISYNEQFF
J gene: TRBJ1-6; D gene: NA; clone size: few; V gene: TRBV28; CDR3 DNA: TGTGCCAGCAGTTTCGAGAATAATTCACCCCTCCACTTT; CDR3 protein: CASSFENNSPLHF
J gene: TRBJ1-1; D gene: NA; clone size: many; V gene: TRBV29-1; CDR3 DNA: TGCAGCGTTGATGGGTCGGACACTGAAGCTTTCTTT; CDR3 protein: CSVDGSDTEAFF
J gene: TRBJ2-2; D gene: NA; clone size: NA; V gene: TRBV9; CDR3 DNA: TGTGCCAGCAGCGTAGTGATCGGGGAGCTGTTTTTT; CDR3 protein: CASSVVIGELFF
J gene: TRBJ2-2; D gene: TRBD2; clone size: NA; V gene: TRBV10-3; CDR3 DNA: TGTGCCAGCACAACCGGGACTAGAGACACCGGGGAGCTGTTTTTT; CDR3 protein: CASTTGTRDTGELFF
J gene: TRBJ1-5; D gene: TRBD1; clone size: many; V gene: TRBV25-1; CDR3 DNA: TGTGCCAGCAGTGGCCAGGGGGACCGGCAGCCCCAGCATTTT; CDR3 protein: CASSGQGDRQPQHF
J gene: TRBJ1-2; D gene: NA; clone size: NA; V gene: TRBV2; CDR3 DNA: TGTGCCAGCAGTGACTGGGGTGACTATGGCTACACCTTC; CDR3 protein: CASSDWGDYGYTF